Each of the 5 T cell receptor beta chains below was sequenced from the same sample in a study of OX40 agonist ivuxolimab in advanced cancers. TCRdb's table, derived via immunoSEQ multiplex PCR, lists solely in-frame clones and lacks some. The sample consists of 50,000 or so clones, 84% of them appearing once. The source was CD4+ or CD8+ T cells sorted from blood, collected in a trial of the OX40 agonist ivuxolimab. The receptors come from an adult with an advanced solid tumor such as melanoma, head and neck, liver or kidney cancer.

The CDR3 DNA reads TGTGCCAGCAGCCAAGGACAGTTGAACACTGAAGCTTTCTTT. Its translation is CASSQGQLNTEAFF. The chain joins TRBV14 to TRBJ1-1; possibly TRBD1 for D (5 bases). Trimming shortened V by 1 base and J by 0 bases, and 6 bases separated the two germline ends. Germline CDR1 is SGHDN and CDR2 is FVKESK. This CDR3 has 14 residues.

The CDR3 here is CASSTPTGTSGGNEQFF. CDR3 in DNA: TGTGCCAGCAGTACCCCCACCGGGACTAGCGGGGGGAATGAGCAGTTCTTC. The V gene is TRBV28, the J gene TRBJ2-1; 15 bases are a match to TRBD2. V gave up 5 bases and J gave up 7 bases; unmatched junction bases: 9. This CDR3 is 17 amino acids long. From germline, CDR1 is MDHEN and CDR2 SYDVKM.

The V call is TRBV14, the J call TRBJ2-1; TRBD2 aligns across 11 bases. This CDR3 comprises 16 residues. V lost 2 bases to trimming and J lost 4 bases; unmatched junction nucleotides: 4. Germline-derived CDR1 and CDR2 are SGHDN and FVKESK. As DNA, the CDR3 is TGTGCCAGCAGCCAATTTAGCGGGAGGGAGTACAATGAGCAGTTCTTC. Amino acids: CASSQFSGREYNEQFF.

The chain is built from TRBV5-6 and TRBJ2-3; the D gene is possibly TRBD2 (5 bases). CDR3 length equals 13 residues. Trimming took off 4 bases at V and 6 bases at J, with 12 bases between the two ends. Looked up from germline, CDR1 is SGHDT and CDR2 is YYEEEE. CDR3 nucleotide sequence: TGTGCCAGCAGCCCGAGGGAGCGGGATACGCAGTATTTT. Amino acid sequence: CASSPRERDTQYF.

This clone was observed a single time. The CDR3 DNA follows: TGTGCCAGTGCAACAGGATTCAACACTGAAGCTTTCTTT. Its protein is CASATGFNTEAFF. The rearrangement uses TRBV19 and TRBJ1-1; a possible D gene is TRBD1 (5 bases). Looked up from germline, CDR1 is LNHDA and CDR2 is SQIVND (reference sequence). Trimming took 8 bases from V and 2 from J, leaving 12 bases between them. The CDR3 spans 13 residues.